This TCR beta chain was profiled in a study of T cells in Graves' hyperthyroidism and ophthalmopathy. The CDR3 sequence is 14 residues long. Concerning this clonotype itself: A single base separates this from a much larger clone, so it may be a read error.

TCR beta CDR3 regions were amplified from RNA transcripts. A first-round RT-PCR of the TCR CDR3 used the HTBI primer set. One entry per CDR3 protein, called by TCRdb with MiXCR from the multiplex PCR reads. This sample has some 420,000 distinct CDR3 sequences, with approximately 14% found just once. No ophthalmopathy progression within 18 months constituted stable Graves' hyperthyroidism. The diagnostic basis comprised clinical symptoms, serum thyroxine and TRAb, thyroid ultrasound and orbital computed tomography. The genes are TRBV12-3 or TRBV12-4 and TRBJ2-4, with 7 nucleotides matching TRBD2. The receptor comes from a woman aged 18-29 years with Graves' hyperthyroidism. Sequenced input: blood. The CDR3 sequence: CTSSLGGAKNIQYF. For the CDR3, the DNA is TGTACCAGCAGTTTGGGGGGGGCCAAAAACATTCAGTACTTC.